The clone carrying this T cell receptor (beta chain) showed up just once. CDR1 is SGHRS and CDR2 is YFSETQ in the germline V gene. The length of the CDR3 is 14 residues. The V gene end was trimmed by 2 bases and the J gene end by 6 bases; junction bases not matched to a gene: 4. Repertoires were generated with immunoSEQ multiplex PCR, while TCRdb's copy carries only in-frame clones and drops some. This sample has about 100,000 clones, with 87% found just once. This entry belongs to a study of control samples from healthy donors and cancer patients. The chain links TRBV5-1 to TRBJ2-3; 9 positions match TRBD1. The source is a woman aged 50 to 65 in good health. The sequencing input was blood. CDR3 in amino acids: CASSLQGASDTQYF. Here the CDR3 DNA reads TGCGCCAGCAGCTTACAGGGGGCCTCGGATACGCAGTATTTT.